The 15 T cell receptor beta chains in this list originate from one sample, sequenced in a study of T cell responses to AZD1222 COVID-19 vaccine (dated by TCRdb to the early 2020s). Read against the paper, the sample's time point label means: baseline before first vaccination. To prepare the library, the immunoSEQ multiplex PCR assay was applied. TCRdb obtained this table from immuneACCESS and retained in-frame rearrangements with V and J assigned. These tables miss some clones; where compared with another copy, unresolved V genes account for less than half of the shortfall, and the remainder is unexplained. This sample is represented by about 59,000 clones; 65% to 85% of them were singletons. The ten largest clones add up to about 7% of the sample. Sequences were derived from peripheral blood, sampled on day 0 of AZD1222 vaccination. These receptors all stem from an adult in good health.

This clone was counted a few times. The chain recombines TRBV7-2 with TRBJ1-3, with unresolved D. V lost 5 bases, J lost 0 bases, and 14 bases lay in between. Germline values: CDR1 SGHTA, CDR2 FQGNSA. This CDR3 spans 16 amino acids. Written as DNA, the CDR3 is TGTGCCAGCAGCCAGAACTCCCCGAGCTCTGGAAACACCATATATTTT. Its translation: CASSQNSPSSGNTIYF.

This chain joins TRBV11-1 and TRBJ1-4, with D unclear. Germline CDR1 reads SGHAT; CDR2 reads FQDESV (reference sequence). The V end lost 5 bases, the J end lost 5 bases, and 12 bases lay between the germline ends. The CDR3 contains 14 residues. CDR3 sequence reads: CASSVTRSNEKLFF. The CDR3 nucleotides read TGTGCCAGCAGCGTCACCCGAAGCAATGAAAAACTGTTTTTT. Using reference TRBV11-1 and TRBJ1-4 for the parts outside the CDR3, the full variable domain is EAEVAQSPRYKITEKSQAVAFWCDPISGHATLYWYRQILGQGPELLVQFQDESVVDDSQLPKDRFSAERLKGVDSTLKIQPAELGDSAMYLCASSVTRSNEKLFFGSGTQLSVL.

The CDR3 reads CASSPGTSGGFYNEQFF. The DNA for the CDR3 is TGTGCCAGCAGCCCTGGGACTAGCGGGGGGTTCTACAATGAGCAGTTCTTC. The rearrangement joins TRBV13 to TRBJ2-1, with 15 bases that match TRBD2. V dropped 5 bases and J dropped 3; count of bases not matched to a gene: 5. This CDR3 contains 17 residues. Germline V gene lookup returns CDR1 PRHDT and CDR2 FYEKMQ (reference sequence).

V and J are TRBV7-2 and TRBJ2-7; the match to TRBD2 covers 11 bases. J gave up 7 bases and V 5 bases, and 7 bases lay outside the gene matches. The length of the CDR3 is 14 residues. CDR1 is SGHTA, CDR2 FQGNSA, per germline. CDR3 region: CASSRSSGGNEQYF. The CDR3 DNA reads TGTGCCAGCAGCCGGTCTAGCGGGGGGAATGAGCAGTACTTC.

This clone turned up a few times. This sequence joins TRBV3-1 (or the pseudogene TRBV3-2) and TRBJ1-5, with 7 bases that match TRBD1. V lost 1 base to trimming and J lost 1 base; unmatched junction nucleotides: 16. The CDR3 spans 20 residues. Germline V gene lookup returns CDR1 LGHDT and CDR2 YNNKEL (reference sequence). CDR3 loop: CASSQGPRFFEGASNQPQHF. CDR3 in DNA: TGTGCCAGCAGCCAAGGCCCCAGGTTCTTTGAGGGGGCCAGCAATCAGCCCCAGCATTTT.

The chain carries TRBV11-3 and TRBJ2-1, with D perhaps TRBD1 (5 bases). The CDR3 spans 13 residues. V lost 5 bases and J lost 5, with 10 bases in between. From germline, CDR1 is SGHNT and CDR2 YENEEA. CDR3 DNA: TGTGCCAGCAGCCAGGGCCGGAACAATGAGCAGTTCTTC. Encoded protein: CASSQGRNNEQFF. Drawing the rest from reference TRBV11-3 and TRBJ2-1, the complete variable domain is EAGVVQSPRYKIIEKKQPVAFWCNPISGHNTLYWYLQNLGQGPELLIRYENEEAVDDSQLPKDRFSAERLKGVDSTLKIQPAELGDSAVYLCASSQGRNNEQFFGPGTRLTVL.

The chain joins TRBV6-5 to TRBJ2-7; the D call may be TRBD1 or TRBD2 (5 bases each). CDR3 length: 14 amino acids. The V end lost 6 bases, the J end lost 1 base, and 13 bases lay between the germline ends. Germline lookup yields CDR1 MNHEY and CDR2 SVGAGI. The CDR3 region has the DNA TGTGCCAGCAGCGGTCGAGGGGCGTCCTACGAGCAGTACTTC. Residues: CASSGRGASYEQYF.

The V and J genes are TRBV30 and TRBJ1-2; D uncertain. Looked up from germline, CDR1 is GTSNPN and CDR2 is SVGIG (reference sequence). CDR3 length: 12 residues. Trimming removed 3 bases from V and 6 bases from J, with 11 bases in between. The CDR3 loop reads CAWSLNNNGYTF. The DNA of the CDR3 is TGTGCCTGGAGCCTAAACAACAATGGCTACACCTTC.

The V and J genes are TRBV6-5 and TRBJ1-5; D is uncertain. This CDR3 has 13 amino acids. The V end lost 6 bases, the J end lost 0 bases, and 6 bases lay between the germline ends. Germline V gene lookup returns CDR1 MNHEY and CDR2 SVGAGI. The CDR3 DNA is TGTGCCAGCAGCCGTTTTAGCAATCAGCCCCAGCATTTT. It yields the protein CASSRFSNQPQHF.

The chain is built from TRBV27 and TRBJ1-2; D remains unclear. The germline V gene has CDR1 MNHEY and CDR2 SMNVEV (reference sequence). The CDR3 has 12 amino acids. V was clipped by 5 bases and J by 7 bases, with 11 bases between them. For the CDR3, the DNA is TGTGCCAGCAGTACCTCCGAGAGTGGCTACACCTTC. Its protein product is CASSTSESGYTF.

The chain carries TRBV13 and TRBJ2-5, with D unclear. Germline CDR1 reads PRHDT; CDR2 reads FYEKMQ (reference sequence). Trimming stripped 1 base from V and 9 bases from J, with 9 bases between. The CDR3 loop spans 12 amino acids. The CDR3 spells CASSLEGTAQYF. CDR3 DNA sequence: TGTGCCAGCAGCTTAGAGGGCACGGCCCAGTACTTC.

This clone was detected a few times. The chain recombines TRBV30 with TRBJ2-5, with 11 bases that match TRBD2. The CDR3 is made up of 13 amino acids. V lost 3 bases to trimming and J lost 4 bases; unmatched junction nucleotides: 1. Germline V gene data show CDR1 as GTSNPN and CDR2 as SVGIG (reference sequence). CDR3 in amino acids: CAWRTSGVETQYF. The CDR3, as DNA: TGTGCCTGGAGGACTAGCGGGGTAGAGACCCAGTACTTC.

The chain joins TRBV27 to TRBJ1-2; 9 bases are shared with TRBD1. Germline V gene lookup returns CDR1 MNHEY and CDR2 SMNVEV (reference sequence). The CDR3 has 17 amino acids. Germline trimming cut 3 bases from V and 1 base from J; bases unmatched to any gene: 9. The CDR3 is CASSFVGTGTNNYGYTF. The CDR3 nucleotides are TGTGCCAGCAGTTTCGTCGGGACAGGGACTAATAACTATGGCTACACCTTC.

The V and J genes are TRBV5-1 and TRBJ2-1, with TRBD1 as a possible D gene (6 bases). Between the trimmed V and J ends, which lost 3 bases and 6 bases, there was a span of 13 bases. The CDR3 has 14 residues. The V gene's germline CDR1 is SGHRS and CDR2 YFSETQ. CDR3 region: CASSSGQRVNEQFF. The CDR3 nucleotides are TGCGCCAGCAGCTCTGGACAGAGGGTCAATGAGCAGTTCTTC.

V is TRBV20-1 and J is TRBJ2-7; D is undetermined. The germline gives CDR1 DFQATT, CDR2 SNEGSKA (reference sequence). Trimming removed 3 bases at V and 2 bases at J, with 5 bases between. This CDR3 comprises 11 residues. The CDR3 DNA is TGCAGTGCTAGGTCCACCTACGAGCAGTACTTC. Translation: CSARSTYEQYF.